A single sample gave rise to the 21 T cell receptor beta chains below, sequenced in a study of T cell changes during pregnancy in multiple sclerosis. TCRdb's table, derived via immunoSEQ multiplex PCR, lists solely in-frame clones and lacks some. The repertoire includes some 34,000 clones, roughly 92% of them detected once, and around 0.45% sits in the top ten. The sample consisted of CD4+ T cells from peripheral blood mononuclear cells, taken in the third trimester of pregnancy. Receptors were obtained from a female donor in good health, enrolled as a control in a pregnancy study.

This CDR3 reads CASTGRTIYGYTF. The CDR3 DNA is TGTGCCAGCACCGGGAGGACAATTTATGGCTACACCTTC. V gene TRBV11-2 combines with J gene TRBJ1-2; D is perhaps TRBD1 (5 bases). The V gene's germline CDR1 is SGHAT and CDR2 FQNNGV. This CDR3 comprises 13 residues. Trimming took 7 bases from V and 5 from J, leaving 14 bases between them.

V usage is TRBV7-9 and J usage is TRBJ2-7; 9 bases fit TRBD1. With 6 bases clipped from V and 0 bases from J, the junction kept 6 bases outside the gene matches. CDR3 length: 15 amino acids. Germline assignment: CDR1 SEHNR and CDR2 FQNEAQ (reference sequence). The CDR3 protein is CASSGGTGSSYEQYF. CDR3 nucleotides: TGTGCCAGCAGTGGGGGGACAGGGAGCTCCTACGAGCAGTACTTC.

The J gene is TRBJ1-2, the V gene TRBV20-1, with D possibly matching TRBD1 (5 bases). The length of the CDR3 is 11 residues. From germline, CDR1 is DFQATT and CDR2 SNEGSKA (reference sequence). Trimming shortened V by 3 bases and J by 10 bases, and 12 bases separated the two germline ends. In DNA, the CDR3 is TGCAGTGCTAGTAGGGGTGATTCCTACACCTTC. This translates into CSASRGDSYTF.

V is TRBV15 and J is TRBJ1-2; TRBD1 might be the D (6 bases). V was clipped by 5 bases and J by 2 bases, with 15 bases between them. Germline V gives CDR1 LNHNV, CDR2 YYDKDF (reference sequence). The CDR3 covers 15 residues. CDR3 protein: CATSPGGGRNYGYTF. The CDR3, as DNA: TGTGCCACCAGCCCGGGGGGGGGCAGAAACTATGGCTACACCTTC.

The V gene is TRBV5-4, the J gene TRBJ2-2; D possibly corresponds to TRBD2 (7 bases). The V end was cut by 4 bases, the J end by 7 bases, with 17 bases between. The germline CDR1 and CDR2 sequences are SGHNT and YYREEE (reference sequence). There are 15 residues in the CDR3. The CDR3 DNA is TGTGCCAGCAGCGCGGTGGGGGGGGCGAGCGGGGAGCTGTTTTTT. Protein product: CASSAVGGASGELFF.

The chain combines TRBV28 with TRBJ2-1; possible D gene TRBD2, 5 bases. V lost 2 bases to trimming and J lost 6 bases, with 14 bases between them. CDR1 and CDR2 from the germline V gene are MDHEN and SYDVKM. The CDR3 sequence is 15 residues long. The CDR3 loop is CASSLVARRINEQFF. CDR3 DNA: TGTGCCAGCAGTTTAGTAGCTAGGAGGATCAATGAGCAGTTCTTC.

The gene calls are TRBV7-6 and TRBJ1-1; D gene ambiguous. Germline V gives CDR1 SGHVS, CDR2 FNYEAQ. The CDR3 length is 12 residues. Between the trimmed V and J ends, which lost 2 bases and 8 bases, there was a span of 9 bases. CDR3 coding DNA: TGTGCCAGCAGCTTAATTGGGCAAGAAGCTTTCTTT. Translation gives CASSLIGQEAFF.

The chain recombines TRBV25-1 with TRBJ1-2; TRBD1 matches at 12 bases. This CDR3 contains 18 residues. Unmatched junction bases numbered 6, after V lost 0 bases and J lost 1 base. Germline V gives CDR1 MGHDK, CDR2 SYGVNS. This chain's CDR3 is CASSEYEGQGANNYGYTF. The CDR3 nucleotides read TGTGCCAGCAGTGAATATGAGGGACAGGGGGCTAATAACTATGGCTACACCTTC.

V gene TRBV13 combines with J gene TRBJ2-7; possibly TRBD1 for D (5 bases). Trimming shortened V by 3 bases and J by 0 bases, and 6 bases separated the two germline ends. The CDR3 sequence is 13 residues long. Germline V CDR1 and CDR2: PRHDT, FYEKMQ (reference sequence). The CDR3 DNA reads as TGTGCCAGCAGCTTGGGGCCCTCCTACGAGCAGTACTTC. Amino acids: CASSLGPSYEQYF.

The chain has TRBV7-8 and TRBJ1-1; TRBD1 matches at 11 bases. CDR1 and CDR2 (germline): SGHVS, FQNEAQ. The CDR3 sequence is 15 residues long. The J segment lost 4 bases and the V segment lost 0 bases, leaving 1 base of the junction unmatched. This CDR3 reads CASSLAGTGGTEAFF. As DNA, the CDR3 is TGTGCCAGCAGCTTAGCCGGGACAGGGGGCACTGAAGCTTTCTTT.

DNA of the CDR3: TGCGCCAGCAGCCCTCCGGGACTAGCGGGACAAGAGACCCAGTACTTC. It encodes CASSPPGLAGQETQYF. The genes are TRBV5-1 and TRBJ2-5; 13 nucleotides agree with TRBD2. The V segment lost 4 bases and the J segment 2 bases; nucleotides outside the gene matches: 5. This CDR3 is built from 16 residues. Germline lookup yields CDR1 SGHRS and CDR2 YFSETQ. The variable domain in full, completed from reference TRBV5-1 and TRBJ2-5, reads KAGVTQTPRYLIKTRGQQVTLSCSPISGHRSVSWYQQTPGQGLQFLFEYFSETQRNKGNFPGRFSGRQFSNSRSEMNVSTLELGDSALYLCASSPPGLAGQETQYFGPGTRLLVL.

The V and J genes are TRBV9 and TRBJ2-3, with D unresolved. Germline CDR1 SGDLS, CDR2 YYNGEE. V lost 1 base and J lost 4, with 7 bases in between. The CDR3 extends over 13 amino acids. CDR3 coding DNA: TGTGCCAGCAGCGTATACTTGGCAGATACGCAGTATTTT. This codes for CASSVYLADTQYF.

The chain couples TRBV10-3 to TRBJ2-3, with D perhaps TRBD2 (5 bases). The V gene's germline CDR1 is ENHRY and CDR2 SYGVKD. This CDR3 region has 15 residues. The V end lost 4 bases, the J end lost 4 bases, and 15 bases lay between the germline ends. The CDR3 coding sequence is TGTGCCATCAGTGGTCCAACTAGTGGGGCAGATACGCAGTATTTT. It yields the protein CAISGPTSGADTQYF.

This rearrangement joins TRBV25-1 to TRBJ1-2; 8 nucleotides line up with TRBD1. This CDR3 has 17 residues. Trimming at V came to 2 bases and at J to 4 bases, leaving 12 bases not matched to a gene. Germline lookup yields CDR1 MGHDK and CDR2 SYGVNS. The CDR3 protein is CASSEAGTGGGGYGYTF. The DNA for the CDR3 is TGTGCCAGCAGTGAAGCCGGGACAGGAGGAGGGGGCTATGGCTACACCTTC.

V usage is TRBV20-1 and J usage is TRBJ1-2; D is uncertain. The CDR3 extends over 11 amino acids. Germline CDR1 reads DFQATT; CDR2 reads SNEGSKA (reference sequence). The V end was cut by 5 bases, the J end by 7 bases, with 11 bases between. The CDR3 DNA follows: TGCAGTGCTCCGATTGAGGGTGGCTACACCTTC. As protein: CSAPIEGGYTF.

The chain couples TRBV18 to TRBJ2-5; D is perhaps TRBD2 (6 bases). Looked up from germline, CDR1 is KGHSH and CDR2 is LQKENI. Trimming cost V 4 bases and J 5 bases, with 11 bases left between them. The CDR3 runs 13 residues. As DNA, the CDR3 is TGTGCCAGCTCACTACGACTAGAGGAGACCCAGTACTTC. It codes for CASSLRLEETQYF. The full variable domain, in which reference TRBV18 and TRBJ2-5 provide the parts outside the CDR3, is NAGVMQNPRHLVRRRGQEARLRCSPMKGHSHVYWYRQLPEEGLKFMVYLQKENIIDESGMPKERFSAEFPKEGPSILRIQQVVRGDSAAYFCASSLRLEETQYFGPGTRLLVL.

The chain links TRBV4-3 to TRBJ2-7, with D maybe TRBD2 (6 bases). Germline CDR1 reads LGHNA; CDR2 reads YSLEER. The CDR3 runs 17 residues. Between the trimmed V and J ends, which lost 1 base and 0 bases, there was a span of 16 bases. CDR3 protein: CASSQAAAGPSSYEQYF. DNA for the CDR3: TGCGCCAGCAGCCAAGCGGCGGCGGGGCCTAGCTCCTACGAGCAGTACTTC.

V gene TRBV5-4 combines with J gene TRBJ1-4, with unresolved D. CDR3 length: 14 amino acids. The germline V gene has CDR1 SGHNT and CDR2 YYREEE (reference sequence). V dropped 2 bases and J dropped 6 bases, with 11 bases sitting between them. CDR3 residues: CASSFRGGDEKLFF. The CDR3 DNA reads TGTGCCAGCAGCTTTCGGGGTGGGGATGAAAAACTGTTTTTT. The complete variable domain, with remaining parts taken from reference TRBV5-4 and TRBJ1-4, reads ETGVTQSPTHLIKTRGQQVTLRCSSQSGHNTVSWYQQALGQGPQFIFQYYREEENGRGNFPPRFSGLQFPNYSSELNVNALELDDSALYLCASSFRGGDEKLFFGSGTQLSVL.

The V call is TRBV10-3, the J call TRBJ1-5; D remains unclear. The CDR3 covers 13 residues. V lost 6 bases to trimming and J lost 5 bases, with 11 bases between them. Germline loops: CDR1 ENHRY, CDR2 SYGVKD. The CDR3 DNA follows: TGTGCCATCAGAGGCGAGGGATATCAGCCCCAGCATTTT. Translation gives CAIRGEGYQPQHF.

The rearrangement links TRBV5-1 to TRBJ2-7, with TRBD1 matching 8 bases. With 0 bases clipped from V and 4 bases from J, the junction kept 9 bases outside the gene matches. CDR1 and CDR2 (germline): SGHRS, YFSETQ. The CDR3 is 16 residues long. The CDR3 bases are TGCGCCAGCAGCTTGGCCGGTGCAGGGGGCACTTACGAGCAGTACTTC. Amino acids: CASSLAGAGGTYEQYF. The full variable domain, completed using reference TRBV5-1 and TRBJ2-7, is KAGVTQTPRYLIKTRGQQVTLSCSPISGHRSVSWYQQTPGQGLQFLFEYFSETQRNKGNFPGRFSGRQFSNSRSEMNVSTLELGDSALYLCASSLAGAGGTYEQYFGPGTRLTVT.

The chain is built from TRBV6-4 and TRBJ2-1, with 11 bases aligning to TRBD2. CDR1 is MRHNA, CDR2 SNTAGT, per germline. After removal of 6 bases from V and 9 bases from J, the junction contained 10 bases not matched to a gene. This CDR3 has 15 amino acids. The CDR3 nucleotides read TGTGCCAGCAGCCGATCGGGACTAGCGGCAAGTGAGCAGTTCTTC. It specifies CASSRSGLAASEQFF.